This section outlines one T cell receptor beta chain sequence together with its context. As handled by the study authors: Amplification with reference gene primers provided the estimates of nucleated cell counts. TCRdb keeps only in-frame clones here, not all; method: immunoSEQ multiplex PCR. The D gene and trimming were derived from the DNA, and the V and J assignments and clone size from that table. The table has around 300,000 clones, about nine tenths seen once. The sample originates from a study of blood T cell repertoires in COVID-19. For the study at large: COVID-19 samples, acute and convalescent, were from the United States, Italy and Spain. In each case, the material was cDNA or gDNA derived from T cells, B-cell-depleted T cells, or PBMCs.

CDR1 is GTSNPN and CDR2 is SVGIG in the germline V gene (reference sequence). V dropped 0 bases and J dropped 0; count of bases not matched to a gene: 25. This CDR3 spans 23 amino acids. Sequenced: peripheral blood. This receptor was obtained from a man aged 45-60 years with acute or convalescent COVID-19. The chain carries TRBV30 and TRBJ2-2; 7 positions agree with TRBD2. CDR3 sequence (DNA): TGTGCCTGGAGTGTACGGGGAGGGACCAAAGGGAACCATAATCCAGCGAACACCGGGGAGCTGTTTTTT. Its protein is CAWSVRGGTKGNHNPANTGELFF. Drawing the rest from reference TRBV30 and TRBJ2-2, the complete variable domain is SQTIHQWPATLVQPVGSPLSLECTVEGTSNPNLYWYRQAAGRGLQLLFYSVGIGQISSEVPQNLSASRPQDRQFILSSKKLLLSDSGFYLCAWSVRGGTKGNHNPANTGELFFGEGSRLTVL.